Listed here are 10 T cell receptor beta chains from one sample, sequenced in a study of OX40 agonist ivuxolimab in advanced cancers. Libraries were constructed by the immunoSEQ multiplex PCR assay. In TCRdb, the immuneACCESS table is reduced to in-frame sequences with V and J assigned. These tables do not hold every clone; where another copy was compared, an unresolved V gene accounts for under half, and the others remain unexplained. The sample includes about 26,000 clones, with 85% observed a single time. 26% of the sample lies in the top ten. The specimen comprised CD4+ or CD8+ T cells sorted from blood, sampled in a trial of the OX40 agonist ivuxolimab. The receptors derive from an adult with an advanced solid tumor such as melanoma, head and neck, liver or kidney cancer.

This clone was counted a single time. The J gene is TRBJ1-3, the V gene TRBV6-4; TRBD1 matches at 8 bases. Trimming cost V 6 bases and J 4 bases; bases outside gene matches: 5. The CDR3 has 14 residues. Germline V lookup: CDR1 MRHNA, CDR2 SNTAGT. The CDR3, as DNA: TGTGCCAGCAGCGCCACAGGGGGAGGAAACACCATATATTTT. It encodes CASSATGGGNTIYF.

This clone was counted between two and nine times. The rearrangement joins TRBV19 to TRBJ1-2; no clear D. The germline V gene has CDR1 LNHDA and CDR2 SQIVND (reference sequence). There are 13 residues in the CDR3. Between the trimmed V and J ends, which lost 7 bases and 8 bases, there was a span of 17 bases. CDR3 protein: CASTPVLAEGYTF. The CDR3 DNA is TGTGCCAGTACTCCAGTCCTAGCGGAGGGCTACACCTTC.

The chain combines TRBV30 with TRBJ2-7; D gene uncertain. There are 14 residues in the CDR3. The germline V gene has CDR1 GTSNPN and CDR2 SVGIG (reference sequence). Between the trimmed V and J ends, which lost 0 bases and 0 bases, there was a span of 9 bases. The CDR3 sequence: CAWSVPTDSYEQYF. The CDR3 region has the DNA TGTGCCTGGAGTGTACCAACGGACTCCTACGAGCAGTACTTC.

The rearrangement joins TRBV27 to TRBJ1-6; no reliable D call. Trimming pared 4 bases from V and 7 bases from J, leaving 11 bases between. Per germline, CDR1 MNHEY and CDR2 SMNVEV (reference sequence). CDR3 length equals 14 residues. The CDR3 here is CASSSGVWNSPLHF. DNA of the CDR3: TGTGCCAGCAGTTCGGGAGTCTGGAATTCACCCCTCCACTTT.

The V call is TRBV7-8, the J call TRBJ2-3, with TRBD2 identical over 10 bases. The CDR3 has 17 residues. Per germline, CDR1 SGHVS and CDR2 FQNEAQ. Unmatched junction bases numbered 10, after V lost 5 bases and J lost 2 bases. CDR3 bases: TGTGCCAGCAGCCAGGGCACTAGCGGGACCAACACAGATACGCAGTATTTT. Translating it yields CASSQGTSGTNTDTQYF. The complete variable domain, with remaining parts taken from reference TRBV7-8 and TRBJ2-3, reads GAGVSQSPRYKVAKRGQDVALRCDPISGHVSLFWYQQALGQGPEFLTYFQNEAQLDKSGLPSDRFFAERPEGSVSTLKIQRTQQEDSAVYLCASSQGTSGTNTDTQYFGPGTRLTVL.

V is TRBV19 and J is TRBJ2-5; possibly TRBD2 for D (6 bases). Germline-derived CDR1 and CDR2 are LNHDA and SQIVND (reference sequence). CDR3 size: 16 residues. The V end was cut by 5 bases, the J end by 5 bases, with 21 bases between. CDR3 in amino acids: CASSPLSGGVWETQYF. CDR3 nucleotide sequence: TGTGCCAGTAGTCCCCTCTCCGGGGGTGTTTGGGAGACCCAGTACTTC.

The genes are TRBV27 and TRBJ1-2; TRBD1 agrees at 10 bases. This CDR3 has 13 amino acids. V lost 6 bases and J lost 7; bases outside the gene matches: 5. Per germline, CDR1 MNHEY and CDR2 SMNVEV (reference sequence). In DNA, the CDR3 is TGTGCCAGCAGGGGACAGGGGATTGTTGGCTACACCTTC. Amino acid sequence: CASRGQGIVGYTF.

The chain employs TRBV13 and TRBJ2-5, with D perhaps given as TRBD1 or TRBD2 (5 bases each). Germline values: CDR1 PRHDT, CDR2 FYEKMQ (reference sequence). The length of the CDR3 is 20 residues. The V and J ends lost 5 bases and 3 bases respectively, with 31 bases between them. The CDR3 region has the DNA TGTGCCAGCAGCCCCCGACGAGGGGACGGCCCTTATCCAGAAAAAGAGACCCAGTACTTC. It is translated as CASSPRRGDGPYPEKETQYF.

The chain is built from TRBV7-6 and TRBJ2-5; maybe TRBD2 (5 bases). The CDR3 totals 14 residues. Germline lookup yields CDR1 SGHVS and CDR2 FNYEAQ. V was shortened by 7 bases and J by 5 bases, with 17 bases between the two germline ends. CDR3 nucleotide sequence: TGTGCCAGCACTGAAATGGGCGGGCCGGAGACCCAGTACTTC. Translated: CASTEMGGPETQYF.

The chain recombines TRBV30 with TRBJ2-5; TRBD1 matches at 12 bases. Germline CDR1 GTSNPN, CDR2 SVGIG (reference sequence). CDR3 length: 16 amino acids. J gave up 7 bases and V 3 bases, and 12 bases lay outside the gene matches. In nucleotides, the CDR3 is TGTGCCTGGAGGACCGGGACAGGGGGCCCCATAGGGACCCAGTACTTC. Translated, it gives CAWRTGTGGPIGTQYF.